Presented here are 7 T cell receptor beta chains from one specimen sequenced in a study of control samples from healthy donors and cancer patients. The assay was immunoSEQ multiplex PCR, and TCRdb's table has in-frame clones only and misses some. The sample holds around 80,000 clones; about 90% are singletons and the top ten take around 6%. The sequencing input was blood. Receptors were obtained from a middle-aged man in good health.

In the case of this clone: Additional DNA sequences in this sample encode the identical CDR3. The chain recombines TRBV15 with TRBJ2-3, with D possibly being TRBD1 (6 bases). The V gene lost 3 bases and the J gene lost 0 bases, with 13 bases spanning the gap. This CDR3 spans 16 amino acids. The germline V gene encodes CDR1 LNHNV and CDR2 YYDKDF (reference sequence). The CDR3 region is CATSSGQFQSTDTQYF. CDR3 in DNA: TGTGCCACCAGCAGTGGACAGTTTCAGAGCACAGATACGCAGTATTTT.

This chain's CDR3 is CASSLFLSSYEQYF. CDR3 in DNA: TGTGCCAGCAGCTTATTTCTGAGCTCCTACGAGCAGTACTTC. V usage is TRBV5-4 and J usage is TRBJ2-7; D gene unclear. The germline CDR1 and CDR2 sequences are SGHNT and YYREEE (reference sequence). The CDR3 covers 14 residues. Trimming shortened V by 2 bases and J by 0 bases, and 9 bases separated the two germline ends.

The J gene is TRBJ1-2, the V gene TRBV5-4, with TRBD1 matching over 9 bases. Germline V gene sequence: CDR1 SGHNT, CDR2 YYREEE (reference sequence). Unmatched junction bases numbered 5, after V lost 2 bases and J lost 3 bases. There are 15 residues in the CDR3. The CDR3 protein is CASSFGRTGDYGYTF. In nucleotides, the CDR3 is TGTGCCAGCAGCTTTGGTCGGACAGGGGACTATGGCTACACCTTC.

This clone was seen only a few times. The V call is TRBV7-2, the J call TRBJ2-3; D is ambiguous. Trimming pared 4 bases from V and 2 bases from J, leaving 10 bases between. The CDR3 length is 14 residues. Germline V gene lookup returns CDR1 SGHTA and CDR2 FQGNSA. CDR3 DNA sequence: TGTGCCAGCAGCTACCTAACCTTCACAGATACGCAGTATTTT. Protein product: CASSYLTFTDTQYF.

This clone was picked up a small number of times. The CDR3 bases are TGTGCCTGGAGTCCTAAACGGAACACTGAAGCTTTCTTT. Translation gives CAWSPKRNTEAFF. This chain connects TRBV30 to TRBJ1-1, with D uncertain. The V end was cut by 2 bases, the J end by 1 base, with 8 bases between. This CDR3 is built from 13 residues. Germline V gene lookup returns CDR1 GTSNPN and CDR2 SVGIG (reference sequence).

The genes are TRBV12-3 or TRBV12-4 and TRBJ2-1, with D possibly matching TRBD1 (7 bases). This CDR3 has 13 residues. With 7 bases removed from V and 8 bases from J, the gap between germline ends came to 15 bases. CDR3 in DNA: TGTGCCAGCAACCCAGGGGGGATGGATGAGCAGTTCTTC. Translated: CASNPGGMDEQFF.

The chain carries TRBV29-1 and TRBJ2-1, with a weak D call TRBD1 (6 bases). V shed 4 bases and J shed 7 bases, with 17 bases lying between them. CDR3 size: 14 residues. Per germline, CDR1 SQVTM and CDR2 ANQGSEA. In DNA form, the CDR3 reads TGCAGCGTTGCATTGACAGGACAATGGAATGAGCAGTTCTTC. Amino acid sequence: CSVALTGQWNEQFF.